This T cell receptor beta chain stems from a study of OX40 agonist ivuxolimab in advanced cancers. Study information: Dose-escalation patients' cancers were hepatocellular carcinoma, melanoma, renal cell or head and neck cancer.

Of note for this clone: The antigen is undetermined.

Study results and limitations: More expanded clones were found, on average, in CD8+ than in CD4+ T cells.

TCRdb keeps only in-frame clones here, not all; method: immunoSEQ multiplex PCR. The sample records 45,000 to 60,000 clones, 85% to 90% being singletons. This clonotype was obtained from an adult with an advanced solid tumor such as melanoma, head and neck, liver or kidney cancer. Sequences were derived from CD4+ or CD8+ T cells sorted from blood, sampled in a trial of the OX40 agonist ivuxolimab.

CDR3 DNA sequence: TGTGCCAGCACCCCGGGAGACGGATATAGCAATCAGCCCCAGCATTTT. This translates into CASTPGDGYSNQPQHF. The rearrangement joins TRBV28 to TRBJ1-5; D remains ambiguous. The germline gives CDR1 MDHEN, CDR2 SYDVKM. CDR3 length: 16 amino acids. The V gene lost 7 bases and the J gene lost 0 bases, with 16 bases spanning the gap.